Below are 29 T cell receptor beta chains sequenced from a single sample in a study of T cell repertoires in cytomegalovirus infection. TCRdb used MiXCR to reprocess the reads, holding one entry per CDR3 protein. The table shows about 360,000 distinct CDR3 sequences, with around 18% occurring only once. The source material was PBMCs. Receptors were obtained from a human donor in good health (CMV status not recorded). Some clones in this sample may be carry-over from other donors' samples.

The J gene is TRBJ1-3, the V gene TRBV7-9; D unresolved. The V gene's germline CDR1 is SEHNR and CDR2 FQNEAQ (reference sequence). The CDR3 is 11 residues long. Trimming removed 2 bases from V and 10 bases from J, with 6 bases in between. CDR3 DNA sequence: TGTGCCAGCAGCTTAAGCGAAACCATATATTTT. Residues: CASSLSETIYF.

This clonotype has only a few counts. The rearrangement joins TRBV5-6 to TRBJ2-1; TRBD1 matches at 9 bases. Germline CDR1 is SGHDT and CDR2 is YYEEEE. CDR3 length: 15 amino acids. Trimming cost V 4 bases and J 6 bases; bases outside gene matches: 8. The CDR3 region has the DNA TGTGCCAGCAGCCCAGGGACAGGGTGGGGCAATGAGCAGTTCTTC. Translating gives CASSPGTGWGNEQFF.

This clonotype was found many times. Compared with germline, one end of the junction differs, possibly owing to a read error. The chain employs TRBV7-2 and TRBJ1-1; D possibly corresponds to TRBD1 (5 bases). The CDR3 is 12 residues long. Germline CDR1 reads SGHTA; CDR2 reads FQGNSA. The CDR3 region has the DNA TGTGCCAGCAGCCAGGGCAGGCCCCAACCCACATTT. The encoded protein is CASSQGRPQPTF.

This clonotype was recorded at least ten times. This sequence joins TRBV7-2 and TRBJ1-5; D is perhaps TRBD1 (5 bases). The CDR3 runs to 13 residues. Germline assignment: CDR1 SGHTA and CDR2 FQGNSA. V dropped 5 bases and J dropped 3 bases, with 8 bases sitting between them. Here the CDR3 DNA reads TGTGCCAGCAGCGTCAGGGTCAATCAGCCCCAGCATTTT. The encoded protein is CASSVRVNQPQHF.

The chain carries TRBV7-9 and TRBJ2-5; 7 bases line up with TRBD2. CDR1 is SEHNR and CDR2 is FQNEAQ in the germline V gene (reference sequence). CDR3 length: 15 residues. Trimming took 5 bases from V and 4 from J; bases not matched to a gene: 10. CDR3 nucleotides: TGTGCCAGCAGCGCCTGGGGGGGGAGGAGAGAGACCCAGTACTTC. It specifies CASSAWGGRRETQYF.

A few counts support this clonotype. The chain combines TRBV20-1 with TRBJ1-2, with no clear D. V gave up 1 base and J gave up 6 bases, with 9 bases separating them. Germline V gene lookup returns CDR1 DFQATT and CDR2 SNEGSKA (reference sequence). The CDR3 contains 12 residues. The chain's CDR3 is CSARANIDGYTF. The CDR3 DNA sequence: TGCAGTGCTAGAGCCAATATCGATGGCTACACCTTC.

The table lists this clonotype with a few counts. The chain uses TRBV20-1 and TRBJ2-1; maybe TRBD2 (5 bases). The germline V gene has CDR1 DFQATT and CDR2 SNEGSKA (reference sequence). The ends were cut back, 1 base at V and 0 bases at J, with 10 bases in the middle. The CDR3 is 15 amino acids. For the CDR3, the DNA is TGCAGTGCTAGAGGAGCGGTTAGCTCCTACAATGAGCAGTTCTTC. Protein: CSARGAVSSYNEQFF.

This clonotype was observed at least ten times. The chain couples TRBV20-1 to TRBJ1-3; TRBD1 agrees at 9 bases. This CDR3 has 16 residues. Germline loops: CDR1 DFQATT, CDR2 SNEGSKA (reference sequence). After removal of 1 base from V and 3 bases from J, the junction contained 7 bases not matched to a gene. CDR3 nucleotide sequence: TGCAGTGCTAGAGGTCCCGGGACAGGGATTGGAAACACCATATATTTT. Translated: CSARGPGTGIGNTIYF.

This clonotype was picked up many times. The rearrangement uses TRBV7-8 and TRBJ1-5, with TRBD1 identical over 7 bases. The CDR3 sequence is 15 residues long. Germline values: CDR1 SGHVS, CDR2 FQNEAQ. V lost 4 bases, J lost 3 bases, and 6 bases stayed unmatched. CDR3 residues: CASSSRQGDNQPQHF. CDR3 bases: TGTGCCAGCAGCTCTCGTCAGGGGGACAATCAGCCCCAGCATTTT. The variable domain in full, with the rest retrieved from reference TRBV7-8 and TRBJ1-5, is GAGVSQSPRYKVAKRGQDVALRCDPISGHVSLFWYQQALGQGPEFLTYFQNEAQLDKSGLPSDRFFAERPEGSVSTLKIQRTQQEDSAVYLCASSSRQGDNQPQHFGDGTRLSIL.

This clonotype has more than one count but fewer than ten. This rearrangement joins TRBV2 to TRBJ2-3; 8 bases are a match to TRBD1. J lost 4 bases, V lost 4 bases, and 7 bases had no gene match. There are 15 residues in the CDR3. Germline loops: CDR1 SNHLY, CDR2 FYNNEI. CDR3 amino acids: CASSVDRDRSDTQYF. Written as DNA, the CDR3 is TGTGCCAGCAGTGTCGATAGGGACAGGTCAGATACGCAGTATTTT.

This clonotype was detected only a few times. The chain joins TRBV6-4 to TRBJ2-1; 11 nucleotides agree with TRBD2. From germline, CDR1 is MRHNA and CDR2 SNTAGT. V lost 6 bases, J lost 3 bases, and 13 bases stayed unmatched. The CDR3 sequence is 18 residues long. CDR3 sequence (DNA): TGTGCCAGCAGCCGGCTCCGAACTAGCGGGGGAGGCTACAATGAGCAGTTCTTC. Translating it yields CASSRLRTSGGGYNEQFF.

CDR3 DNA sequence: TGCGCCAGCAGTGATGGGATTCTCGGACTTGAAGCTTTCTTT. As protein: CASSDGILGLEAFF. This sequence joins TRBV10-2 and TRBJ1-1; D remains unclear. The CDR3 runs to 14 residues. CDR1 and CDR2 (germline): WSHSY, SAAADI. V lost 3 bases, J lost 7 bases, and 15 bases lay in between.

This clonotype has only a few counts. The rearrangement joins TRBV20-1 to TRBJ1-1; 7 positions agree with TRBD1. This CDR3 is 15 amino acids long. The V and J ends lost 0 bases and 8 bases, in that order; junction bases with no gene match: 12. CDR1 DFQATT and CDR2 SNEGSKA come from the germline V gene (reference sequence). The CDR3 here is CSARDRRQGEEEAFF. CDR3 nucleotide sequence: TGCAGTGCTAGAGATCGTAGGCAGGGGGAGGAGGAAGCTTTCTTT.

In its sample, this clonotype was seen a few times. The genes are TRBV11-2 and TRBJ2-5; 9 positions match TRBD1. The CDR3 length is 15 residues. V lost 6 bases, J lost 5 bases, and 10 bases stayed unmatched. Germline V CDR1 and CDR2: SGHAT, FQNNGV. DNA for the CDR3: TGTGCCAGCAGTACATACAGGGGGCTGCAGGAGACCCAGTACTTC. Translated: CASSTYRGLQETQYF. The full variable domain, in which reference TRBV11-2 and TRBJ2-5 provide the parts outside the CDR3, is EAGVAQSPRYKIIEKRQSVAFWCNPISGHATLYWYQQILGQGPKLLIQFQNNGVVDDSQLPKDRFSAERLKGVDSTLKIQPAKLEDSAVYLCASSTYRGLQETQYFGPGTRLLVL.

There are a few counts of this clonotype. The chain uses TRBV15 and TRBJ1-4, with D maybe TRBD1 (5 bases). The CDR3 has 16 residues. Germline V gives CDR1 LNHNV, CDR2 YYDKDF (reference sequence). V dropped 1 base and J dropped 5 bases, with 14 bases sitting between them. The CDR3 bases are TGTGCCACCAGCAGAGTGCAACGGCGGGGCAATGAAAAACTGTTTTTT. It yields the protein CATSRVQRRGNEKLFF.

This clonotype has ten or more counts. This chain links TRBV28 with TRBJ2-1; no clear D gene. The V gene lost 2 bases and the J gene lost 0 bases, with 14 bases spanning the gap. CDR1 is MDHEN and CDR2 is SYDVKM in the germline V gene. This CDR3 comprises 17 residues. The CDR3 DNA is TGTGCCAGCAGTTTAAGTTCGAGTCCCGGCTCCTACAATGAGCAGTTCTTC. Residues: CASSLSSSPGSYNEQFF. The variable domain in full, with the rest retrieved from reference TRBV28 and TRBJ2-1, is DVKVTQSSRYLVKRTGEKVFLECVQDMDHENMFWYRQDPGLGLRLIYFSYDVKMKEKGDIPEGYSVSREKKERFSLILESASTNQTSMYLCASSLSSSPGSYNEQFFGPGTRLTVL.

This clonotype was detected a few times. The chain joins TRBV7-2 to TRBJ2-2, with unresolved D. Germline lookup yields CDR1 SGHTA and CDR2 FQGNSA. The CDR3 is 15 residues long. V gave up 5 bases and J gave up 0 bases, with 10 bases separating them. CDR3 amino acids: CASSRSISNTGELFF. The CDR3 bases are TGTGCCAGCAGCCGATCTATATCGAACACCGGGGAGCTGTTTTTT. The full variable domain, rest sourced from reference TRBV7-2 and TRBJ2-2, is GAGVSQSPSNKVTEKGKDVELRCDPISGHTALYWYRQSLGQGLEFLIYFQGNSAPDKSGLPSDRFSAERTGGSVSTLTIQRTQQEDSAVYLCASSRSISNTGELFFGEGSRLTVL.

In this sample, this clonotype turned up a few times. The chain combines TRBV6-6 with TRBJ2-5; either TRBD1 or TRBD2 may fit D (5 bases each). The CDR3 has 15 amino acids. Germline V gene sequence: CDR1 MNHNY, CDR2 SVGAGI (reference sequence). V was pared by 6 bases and J by 4 bases, with 18 bases between. The CDR3 nucleotides read TGTGCCAGCAGGACGGGACCCTCACGTAGAGAGACCCAGTACTTC. Amino acids: CASRTGPSRRETQYF.

Worth noting for this clonotype: A junction end diverges from the germline sequence, so it may reflect a read error. This sequence joins TRBV20-1 and TRBJ2-7; 7 bases are a match to TRBD1. The CDR3 covers 14 residues. Germline loops: CDR1 DFQATT, CDR2 SNEGSKA (reference sequence). CDR3 sequence reads: CSARDRDGAYEQYF. The CDR3 DNA follows: TGCAGTGCTCGAGACAGGGACGGGGCCTACGAGCAGTACTTC.

The rearrangement joins TRBV4-3 to TRBJ2-3; D might be TRBD2 (6 bases). This CDR3 spans 14 amino acids. Germline-derived CDR1 and CDR2 are LGHNA and YSLEER. The V end lost 0 bases, the J end lost 4 bases, and 8 bases lay between the germline ends. CDR3 DNA: TGCGCCAGCAGCCAAGATGGGACTTCAGATACGCAGTATTTT. It is translated as CASSQDGTSDTQYF.

The rearrangement uses TRBV7-9 and TRBJ1-2, with 9 bases fitting TRBD1. The CDR3 is made up of 17 amino acids. The V gene end was trimmed by 5 bases and the J gene end by 8 bases; junction bases not matched to a gene: 18. Germline V gene sequence: CDR1 SEHNR, CDR2 FQNEAQ (reference sequence). CDR3 DNA sequence: TGTGCCAGCAGCGCCCCTTACGGACCGAACAGGGGGCAGGGCTACACCTTC. Translated: CASSAPYGPNRGQGYTF.

This clonotype occurred a few times. The rearrangement joins TRBV15 to TRBJ1-4, with 7 bases that match TRBD1. The CDR3 sequence is 14 residues long. The V and J ends lost 1 base and 7 bases, in that order; junction bases with no gene match: 3. CDR1 and CDR2 from the germline V gene are LNHNV and YYDKDF (reference sequence). The CDR3 DNA follows: TGTGCCACCAGCAGAGTTCGACAGGGTGAAAAACTGTTTTTT. Translation: CATSRVRQGEKLFF.

The V and J genes are TRBV7-9 and TRBJ1-2, with D possibly matching TRBD1 (5 bases). V gave up 3 bases and J gave up 2 bases, with 10 bases separating them. The CDR3 extends over 14 amino acids. Germline loops: CDR1 SEHNR, CDR2 FQNEAQ (reference sequence). CDR3 in DNA: TGTGCCAGCAGCTTCCCGGGGCAGAACTATGGCTACACCTTC. It is translated as CASSFPGQNYGYTF.

The chain couples TRBV20-1 to TRBJ2-5; possible D gene TRBD1, 5 bases. Germline V gene sequence: CDR1 DFQATT, CDR2 SNEGSKA (reference sequence). Deletions cut 3 bases from V and 7 bases from J, with 18 bases between. CDR3 length: 14 residues. CDR3: CSASADRGLGTQYF. In DNA, the CDR3 is TGCAGTGCTAGTGCTGACAGAGGCCTCGGGACCCAGTACTTC.

This clonotype was detected a few times. V is TRBV7-9 and J is TRBJ1-3; possible D gene TRBD1, 6 bases. Germline assignment: CDR1 SEHNR and CDR2 FQNEAQ (reference sequence). The ends were cut back, 5 bases at V and 2 bases at J, with 13 bases in the middle. This CDR3 region has 15 residues. CDR3 sequence (DNA): TGTGCCAGCAGCCCGCAGGGGCTCCCTGGAAACACCATATATTTT. Encoded protein: CASSPQGLPGNTIYF.

This clonotype was detected only a few times. The rearrangement joins TRBV7-9 to TRBJ1-1; perhaps TRBD1 as D (6 bases). V shed 11 bases and J shed 4 bases, with 14 bases lying between them. The CDR3 spans 12 residues. Germline-derived CDR1 and CDR2 are SEHNR and FQNEAQ (reference sequence). The CDR3 protein is CAGTRDSTEAFF. Here the CDR3 DNA reads TGTGCCGGGACACGGGATTCCACTGAAGCTTTCTTT. Using reference TRBV7-9 and TRBJ1-1 for the parts outside the CDR3, the full variable domain is DTGVSQNPRHKITKRGQNVTFRCDPISEHNRLYWYRQTLGQGPEFLTYFQNEAQLEKSRLLSDRFSAERPKGSFSTLEIQRTEQGDSAMYLCAGTRDSTEAFFGQGTRLTVV.

Only a few counts were recorded for this clonotype. The chain employs TRBV28 and TRBJ2-1; D tentatively reads TRBD1 or TRBD2 (5 bases each). Deletions cut 6 bases from V and 5 bases from J, with 20 bases between. The germline gives CDR1 MDHEN, CDR2 SYDVKM. The CDR3 extends over 16 amino acids. The CDR3 sequence is CASRGVWGPRHNEQFF. The CDR3 bases are TGTGCCAGCAGGGGGGTCTGGGGCCCTCGGCACAATGAGCAGTTCTTC.

The rearrangement links TRBV5-6 to TRBJ2-5; D is unclear. The germline V gene has CDR1 SGHDT and CDR2 YYEEEE. The ends were cut back, 4 bases at V and 5 bases at J, with 12 bases in the middle. The CDR3 is 13 amino acids. The CDR3 is CASSPLSGETQYF. The CDR3 region has the DNA TGTGCCAGCAGCCCTTTGAGTGGGGAGACCCAGTACTTC.

This clonotype has a count of ten or more. The gene calls are TRBV7-8 and TRBJ1-1; D not resolved. The CDR3 extends over 14 amino acids. V was trimmed by 2 bases and J by 0 bases, leaving 7 bases between them. Looked up from germline, CDR1 is SGHVS and CDR2 is FQNEAQ. The CDR3 region is CASSLSIMNTEAFF. DNA of the CDR3: TGTGCCAGCAGCTTAAGTATCATGAACACTGAAGCTTTCTTT.